This T cell receptor beta chain was obtained from a study of cytomegalovirus exposure and HLA in healthy donors. Study-level findings and limits: Researchers had no immune exposure information except CMV serostatus available.

Notes on this clone: Its antigen is unknown.

Healthy bone marrow donors made up the cohort. Recording of this donor's CMV serostatus was not done. Germline trimming cut 5 bases from V and 5 bases from J; bases unmatched to any gene: 4. Germline V CDR1 and CDR2: PRHDT, FYEKMQ (reference sequence). This CDR3 spans 14 amino acids. Both 60 Vbeta primers and 13 Jbeta primers went into the PCR. In the original analysis: The authors later counted around 80 million unique TCR beta chains, 8.5 million to 13 million of them shared. Only in-frame clones appear in the TCRdb table, and some are missing; sequencing was by immunoSEQ multiplex PCR. V and J calls and clone size are as listed in that table; D and trimming were resolved from the DNA. The repertoire has under 150,000 clones, approximately 78% of them found once; the top ten carry around 2.6%.

The sample comprised PBMCs. This sequence joins TRBV13 and TRBJ2-3; 10 bases line up with TRBD2. This receptor was obtained from a human donor in good health. CDR3 in DNA: TGTGCCAGCAGCCTGAGGACTAGCGGAGATACGCAGTATTTT. Residues: CASSLRTSGDTQYF.